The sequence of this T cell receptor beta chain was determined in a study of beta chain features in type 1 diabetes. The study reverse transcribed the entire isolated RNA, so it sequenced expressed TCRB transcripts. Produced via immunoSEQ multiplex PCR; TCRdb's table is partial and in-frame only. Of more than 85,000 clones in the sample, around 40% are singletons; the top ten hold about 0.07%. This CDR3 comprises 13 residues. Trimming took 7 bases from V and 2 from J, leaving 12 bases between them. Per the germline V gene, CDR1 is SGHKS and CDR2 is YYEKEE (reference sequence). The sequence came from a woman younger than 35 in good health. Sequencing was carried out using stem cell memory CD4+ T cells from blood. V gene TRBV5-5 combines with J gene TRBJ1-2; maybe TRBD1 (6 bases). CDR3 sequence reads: CASQAGVNYGYTF. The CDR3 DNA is TGTGCCAGCCAGGCAGGGGTGAACTATGGCTACACCTTC.